This is a list of T cell receptor beta chains from one sample in a study of beta chain features in type 1 diabetes. The method was immunoSEQ multiplex PCR; TCRdb's version includes in-frame clones alone and lacks a portion of them. The repertoire holds about 150,000 clones, with about 10% as singletons. The sequencing input was central memory CD4+ T cells from blood. The receptors derive from a woman in her 30s with type 1 diabetes. The conserved cysteine and the conserved F or W are not part of the CDR3 here. Each record gives: V gene, CDR3 protein.

>TRBV2
ASRMTGPYEQY
>TRBV2
ASSEGGGYT
>TRBV4-2
ASSQDWRSTVGTQY
>TRBV30
AWSVLRQGGFHEQY
>TRBV18
ASSPAGDEQY
>TRBV19
ASSANPGTNYEQY
>TRBV11-3
ASSSGQGHSGNTIY
>TRBV14
ASSQDIGFRPY
>TRBV19
ASSTNLNTEAF
>TRBV6-6
ASNPRKNTEAF
>TRBV2
ASSGQGGMYGYT
>TRBV5-1
ASSLGLAVQETQY
>TRBV29-1
SVVVAGVYEQY
>TRBV30
AWSETYGYT
>TRBV5-1
ASSDRSSGNTIY
>TRBV2
ASSRDGSNTEAF
>TRBV30
AWSVLGRDTGELF
>TRBV12-5
ASGLPYLQVPYGYT
>TRBV5-1
ASSSQGTPQETQY
>TRBV30
AWRGGSGTTETQY
>TRBV28
ASRMTGAQETQY
>TRBV5-1
ASSSESLLAIIAGELF
>TRBV2
ASSGGQNTEAF
>TRBV12-5
ASGPSTGGWEGYT
>TRBV5-1
ASSLEWAGNEAF
>TRBV18
ASSPRDGYT
>TRBV5-1
ASSAQGDTEAF
>TRBV7-3
ASSLTGLGLWDTQY
>TRBV9
ASRRGQGDTGELF
>TRBV6-1
ASSAQQSTEQF
>TRBV18
ASSPGSDRVVTEAF
>TRBV16
ASSQFGQFGKETQY
>TRBV9
ASSARQGEGNTIY
>TRBV30
AWSRQNTEAF
>TRBV6-1
ASSRTGLETQY
>TRBV30
AWSQQGHEQY
>TRBV4-2
ASSQPGGLAGNQPQH
>TRBV19
ASSIRGLAGDEQF
>TRBV7-8
ASSLALAGASYNEQF
>TRBV6-5
ASSYLLGGFTDTQY
>TRBV30
AWSLTGEQPQH
>TRBV6-1
ASISGSFGNEQF
>TRBV2
ASTSRGGRGADTQY
>TRBV7-9
ASSLTSLSQY
>TRBV11-2
ASSFNRNTEAF
>TRBV2
ASSFGLVSNQPQH
>TRBV19
ASREGGRETQY
>TRBV27
VTLPGQGPYEQY
>TRBV4-1
ASSQGTALGYGYT
>TRBV5-1
ASSSTGRDGYT